The 9 T cell receptor beta chains reported below all come from one sample, sequenced in a study of cytomegalovirus exposure and HLA in healthy donors. 13 Jbeta primers and 60 Vbeta primers were used for the PCR. Clones were sequenced by immunoSEQ multiplex PCR, and TCRdb holds only the in-frame ones, with some missing. The sample records about 150,000 clones, roughly 60% being singletons. Sequenced material: PBMCs. Receptors originate from a woman aged 35 to 49 in good health and CMV-seronegative.

This chain connects TRBV19 to TRBJ1-1, with D unclear. The CDR3 is made up of 15 amino acids. From germline, CDR1 is LNHDA and CDR2 SQIVND (reference sequence). Trimming took 5 bases from V and 3 from J, leaving 16 bases between them. The DNA for the CDR3 is TGTGCCAGTAGTTCCCCACTAAGGAGTGACACTGAAGCTTTCTTT. The encoded protein is CASSSPLRSDTEAFF.

The chain links TRBV10-3 to TRBJ1-2; D may be TRBD1 (5 bases). The CDR3 has 13 residues. The germline V and J ends were trimmed by 5 bases and 1 base, with 8 bases remaining between them. The germline gives CDR1 ENHRY, CDR2 SYGVKD. This CDR3 is CAISTDSNYGYTF. In DNA, the CDR3 is TGTGCCATCAGTACCGACAGTAACTATGGCTACACCTTC.

The rearrangement joins TRBV18 to TRBJ1-1; TRBD1 aligns across 7 bases. CDR1 is KGHSH, CDR2 LQKENI, per germline. This CDR3 has 15 amino acids. V shed 1 base and J 2 bases; nucleotides not matched to a gene: 4. DNA of the CDR3: TGTGCCAGCTCACCACTCGGGACAGATAACACTGAAGCTTTCTTT. Translating it yields CASSPLGTDNTEAFF.

The chain recombines TRBV4-3 with TRBJ1-1, with 7 bases lining up with TRBD1. The J segment lost 9 bases and the V segment lost 0 bases, leaving 10 bases of the junction unmatched. This CDR3 is built from 15 residues. CDR1 is LGHNA and CDR2 is YSLEER in the germline V gene. The CDR3 nucleotides are TGCGCCAGCAGCCAAGACTCTGGCCAGGGGGTCAAAGCTTTCTTT. This codes for CASSQDSGQGVKAFF.

This clone has a handful of counts. This chain joins TRBV4-1 and TRBJ1-5; no reliable D call. Germline V CDR1 and CDR2: MGHRA, YSYEKL. This CDR3 contains 14 residues. V dropped 1 base and J dropped 2 bases, with 6 bases sitting between them. In nucleotides, the CDR3 is TGCGCCAGCAGCCAAGGTCAGGGCAATCAGCCCCAGCATTTT. It translates to CASSQGQGNQPQHF.

The chain is built from TRBV6-4 and TRBJ1-6; 7 bases match TRBD1. The CDR3 sequence is 14 residues long. Trimming cost V 5 bases and J 10 bases; bases outside gene matches: 8. CDR1 is MRHNA and CDR2 is SNTAGT in the germline V gene. The CDR3 is CASSTRQGGSPLHF. The DNA for the CDR3 is TGTGCCAGCAGTACCCGACAGGGTGGGTCACCCCTCCACTTT.

This clone was seen only a few times. Distinct nucleotide sequences in the sample also encode this CDR3. The rearrangement joins TRBV6-5 to TRBJ1-1; 8 bases are shared with TRBD1. Germline-derived CDR1 and CDR2 are MNHEY and SVGAGI. The V gene end was trimmed by 9 bases and the J gene end by 3 bases; junction bases not matched to a gene: 6. The CDR3 has 13 residues. The chain's CDR3 is CASRTGSYTEAFF. CDR3 nucleotides: TGTGCCAGTCGGACAGGGTCTTACACTGAAGCTTTCTTT.

The chain carries TRBV5-5 and TRBJ1-2; the D is unclear. Deletions cut 4 bases from V and 5 bases from J, with 9 bases between. Germline V gene lookup returns CDR1 SGHKS and CDR2 YYEKEE (reference sequence). This CDR3 is 12 amino acids long. CDR3 coding DNA: TGTGCCAGCAGCGCCGAAACATATGGCTACACCTTC. As protein: CASSAETYGYTF.

The genes are TRBV10-3 and TRBJ1-2; D might be TRBD1 (6 bases). Germline lookup yields CDR1 ENHRY and CDR2 SYGVKD. The CDR3 covers 15 residues. V was cut by 2 bases and J by 3 bases, with 13 bases left in between. The CDR3 DNA reads TGTGCCATCAGTGAGGGATCAGGGGCACACTATGGCTACACCTTC. Protein sequence: CAISEGSGAHYGYTF.